The source of this T cell receptor beta chain is a study of read filtering for tumor transcriptome and immune sequencing. Overall study: Among patients, some 17 were male and approximately 15 female, aged 47 to 80 (mean approximately 71).

From 300 to 400 ng of RNA, a library with molecular barcoded alpha/delta and beta/gamma adaptors was made. TCRdb processed the reads anew with MiXCR; each CDR3 protein has one entry. The repertoire holds tens of thousands of distinct CDR3 sequences, with around 13% as singletons. Germline CDR1 is SEHNR and CDR2 is FQNEAQ (reference sequence). V was clipped by 5 bases and J by 3 bases, with 11 bases between them. CDR3 length: 13 amino acids. Study results and caveats: About four fifths of IR-seq clonotypes had a single read, yet these held about 3.5% of reads.

Many counts were recorded for this clonotype. Its target is not known. The sample consisted of a population of CD138-negative cells sorted from bone marrow. The sequence came from a donor at least 40 years old with multiple myeloma. V and J are TRBV7-9 and TRBJ2-7, with no clear D. The CDR3 loop reads CASSDRVDYEQYF. CDR3 DNA sequence: TGTGCCAGCAGCGACCGGGTTGACTACGAGCAGTACTTC. Full variable domain (missing parts from reference TRBV7-9 and TRBJ2-7): DTGVSQNPRHKITKRGQNVTFRCDPISEHNRLYWYRQTLGQGPEFLTYFQNEAQLEKSRLLSDRFSAERPKGSFSTLEIQRTEQGDSAMYLCASSDRVDYEQYFGPGTRLTVT.